The clone carrying this T cell receptor beta chain was counted between two and nine times. The CDR3 covers 12 residues. Trimming left V 2 bases short and J 6 bases short, with 4 bases between. The germline CDR1 and CDR2 sequences are SGHTA and FQGNSA. The sample belongs to a study of shared clonotypes between healthy human individuals. Genomic DNA of each subset was evenly split across several immunoSEQ plates. Here immunoSEQ multiplex PCR was the method, and the copy in TCRdb shows in-frame clones only, minus some. Of about 1.5 million clones listed, 98% were seen once; the top ten hold about 0.45%. Sequenced: naive CD4+ T cells sorted from blood. Subset: CD45RA+ positively selected. This chain links TRBV7-2 with TRBJ2-2; D is undetermined. The TCR comes from a man younger than 45 in good health. The chain's CDR3 is CASSLRAGELFF. CDR3 DNA: TGTGCCAGCAGCTTAAGGGCCGGGGAGCTGTTTTTT.